The rows below give T cell receptor beta chains drawn from one sample of a study of identifying expanded T cells in peripheral blood. Using immunoSEQ multiplex PCR, the repertoire was profiled, and TCRdb retains in-frame clones only, with some absent. The top ten clones hold approximately 19% of a sample with around 60,000 clones, around 81% of them seen once. Sequencing input: blood. The source of these receptors is a person between 18 and 75 years old in good health. Both conserved end residues are part of each CDR3. A D gene is named only where the DNA matches it firmly. Clone size is given for some rows only: seen once, a few or many times, or a class if the clone is expanded.

V,D,J,size,DNA,CDR3
TRBV4-3,TRBD2,TRBJ2-7,few,TGCGCCAGCAGCCAATGGACTAGCGCCTACGAGCAGTACTTC,CASSQWTSAYEQYF
TRBV12-5,-,TRBJ2-7,-,TGTGCTAGTGGTTGGGACGAAACCTACGAGCAGTACTTC,CASGWDETYEQYF
TRBV4-1,TRBD2,TRBJ2-3,-,TGCGCCAGCAGCCAAGACCCGGGACTAGCGGGGGGATCTAGCACAGATACGCAGTATTTT,CASSQDPGLAGGSSTDTQYF
TRBV6-1,TRBD1,TRBJ1-6,-,TGTGCCAGCAACACCGGGACAGCCTCTTCACCCCTCCACTTT,CASNTGTASSPLHF
TRBV23-1,-,TRBJ2-5,-,TGCGCCAGCAGTCAATCTAAAGATCTTAAAGGGGAGACCCAGTACTTC,CASSQSKDLKGETQYF
TRBV15,-,TRBJ2-1,-,TGTGCCACCAGCAGAGGGTGGTCCTACAATGAGCAGTTCTTC,CATSRGWSYNEQFF
TRBV4-1,-,TRBJ1-1,-,TGCGCCAGCAGCCAAACCGGGCCCCTTGAAGCTTTCTTT,CASSQTGPLEAFF
TRBV9,-,TRBJ2-3,-,TGTGCCAGCAGCGTAGAGGCCGGGACCGCCACAGATACGCAGTATTTT,CASSVEAGTATDTQYF
TRBV5-1,-,TRBJ2-3,-,TGCGCCAGCAGCACGGGGGCAGGGAGATCCACAGATACGCAGTATTTT,CASSTGAGRSTDTQYF
TRBV29-1,TRBD1,TRBJ2-2,-,TGCAGCGCCGGACAGGGAACCACCGGGGAGCTGTTTTTT,CSAGQGTTGELFF
TRBV5-5,-,TRBJ1-4,-,TGTGCCAGCAGCTTGGGACACGCAACTAATGAAAAACTGTTTTTT,CASSLGHATNEKLFF
TRBV2,TRBD1,TRBJ2-1,-,TGTGCCAGCAGCGACGGACAGGGGAGTGAGCAGTTCTTC,CASSDGQGSEQFF
TRBV11-2,-,TRBJ1-6,-,TGTGCCAGCAGCTTACCAAATTCACCCCTCCACTTT,CASSLPNSPLHF
TRBV6-6,-,TRBJ1-5,-,TGTGCCAGCAGTATCGGACATCCCAACGCCCAGCATTTT,CASSIGHPNAQHF
TRBV7-9,-,TRBJ1-5,-,TGTGCCAGCGGCCAGGGCAATCAGCCCCAGCATTTT,CASGQGNQPQHF
TRBV9,-,TRBJ2-1,-,TGTGCCAGCAGCGTAGCTGAGGGTGAGCAGTTCTTC,CASSVAEGEQFF
TRBV18,-,TRBJ1-2,-,TGTGCCAGCTCATCGAACAGGGCGAACTATGGCTACACCTTC,CASSSNRANYGYTF
TRBV20-1,-,TRBJ2-7,-,TGCAGTGCTAGACTAGCGTACGAGCAGTACTTC,CSARLAYEQYF
TRBV5-6,TRBD2,TRBJ2-3,-,TGTGCCAGCAGCTTGACTAGCGGGCGCACAGATACGCAGTATTTT,CASSLTSGRTDTQYF
TRBV6-4,-,TRBJ2-3,-,TGTGCCAGCAGTGAGGTCGCGGGGAGCACAGATACGCAGTATTTT,CASSEVAGSTDTQYF
TRBV7-2,-,TRBJ2-7,few,TGTGCCAGCAGCTCGAGACTAGTAAAAAGCAACGAGCAGTACTTC,CASSSRLVKSNEQYF
TRBV6-5,-,TRBJ2-6,-,TGTGCCAGCACGCCGGGTTACTCTGGGGCCAACGTCCTGACTTTC,CASTPGYSGANVLTF
TRBV18,-,TRBJ2-5,-,TGTGCCAGCTCACCGCTCCCGGGGATGCAAGAGACCCAGTACTTC,CASSPLPGMQETQYF
TRBV5-1,-,TRBJ2-1,-,TGCGCCAGCAGCTTGGGAAACTCCTACAATGAGCAGTTCTTC,CASSLGNSYNEQFF
TRBV7-8,TRBD1,TRBJ1-2,-,TGTGCCAGCAGCTTCGCGAGGGACAGGAGCTTCTATGGCTACACCTTC,CASSFARDRSFYGYTF
TRBV7-2,TRBD2,TRBJ2-7,-,TGTGCCAGCAGCTTAGCATCAACTAGCGGACTTCTGGAGCAGTACTTC,CASSLASTSGLLEQYF
TRBV6-6,-,TRBJ1-1,-,TGTGCCAGCGGGGGCCTTCGGGCTGAAGCTTTCTTT,CASGGLRAEAFF
TRBV14,-,TRBJ1-1,-,TGTGCCAGCAGCCCGTTGGGGGGGTTGGCTTTCTTT,CASSPLGGLAFF
TRBV9,-,TRBJ2-1,-,TGTGCCAGCAGCGTAGATCTGGCCCACTCCTACAATGAGCAGTTCTTC,CASSVDLAHSYNEQFF
TRBV7-2,-,TRBJ2-7,-,TGTGCCAGCAGCTTAGCAGCGGTAAGCTCCTACGAGCAGTACTTC,CASSLAAVSSYEQYF
TRBV14,-,TRBJ1-3,-,TGTGCCAGCTCGGCAGGGGATCCCTACACCATATATTTT,CASSAGDPYTIYF
TRBV4-2,TRBD2,TRBJ2-1,-,TGTGCCAGCGTCGGGACTAGCGGACTCAATGAGCAGTTCTTC,CASVGTSGLNEQFF
TRBV19,-,TRBJ2-2,-,TGTGCCAGTAGAGAGGGTGGGGTCACCGGGGAGCTGTTTTTT,CASREGGVTGELFF
TRBV19,TRBD1,TRBJ2-3,once,TGTGCCAGTAGTTGGGGGACAGGCTCTAGCACAGATACGCAGTATTTT,CASSWGTGSSTDTQYF
TRBV2,-,TRBJ1-2,-,TGTGCCAGCAGTCGACAGGAGACCTATGGCTACACCTTC,CASSRQETYGYTF
TRBV6-1,-,TRBJ1-2,few,TGTGCCAGTATCGAACGGGACCCCTCTGGGTATGGCTACACCTTC,CASIERDPSGYGYTF
TRBV5-4,-,TRBJ2-1,-,TGTGCCAGCAGTCCTCTGACCGGGCTGAGGGGCAATGAGCAGTTCTTC,CASSPLTGLRGNEQFF
TRBV9,-,TRBJ1-2,-,TGTGCCAGCAGTGTTCGGTTGGATATAAGCTATGGCTACACCTTC,CASSVRLDISYGYTF
TRBV5-1,TRBD2,TRBJ2-1,-,TGCGCCAGCAGCCCCAGGGTAGCGGGGGACAATGAGCAGTTCTTC,CASSPRVAGDNEQFF
TRBV7-2,-,TRBJ1-2,once,TGTGCCAGCAGCTTACCGACAGGAGATGGCTACACCTTC,CASSLPTGDGYTF